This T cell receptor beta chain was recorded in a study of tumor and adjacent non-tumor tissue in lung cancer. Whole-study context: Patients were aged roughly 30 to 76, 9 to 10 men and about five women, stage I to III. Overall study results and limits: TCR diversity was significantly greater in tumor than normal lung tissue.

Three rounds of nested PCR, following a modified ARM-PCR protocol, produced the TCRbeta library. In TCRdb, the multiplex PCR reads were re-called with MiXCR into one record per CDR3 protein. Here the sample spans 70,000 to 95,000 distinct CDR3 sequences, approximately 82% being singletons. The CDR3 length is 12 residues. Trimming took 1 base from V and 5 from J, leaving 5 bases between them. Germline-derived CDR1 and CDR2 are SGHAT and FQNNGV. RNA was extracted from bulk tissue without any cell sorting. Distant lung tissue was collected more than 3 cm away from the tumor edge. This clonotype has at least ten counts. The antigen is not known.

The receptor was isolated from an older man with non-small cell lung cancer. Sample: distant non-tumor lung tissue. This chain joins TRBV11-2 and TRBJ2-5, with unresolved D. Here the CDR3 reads CASSLVRETQYF. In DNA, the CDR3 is TGTGCCAGCAGCTTAGTTCGGGAGACCCAGTACTTC.